The clone carrying this T cell receptor beta chain was seen repeatedly, ten times or more. This record comes from a study of metastatic and nonmetastatic thyroid tumors. Every patient underwent thyroid surgery untreated. TCRdb re-called clones via MiXCR from the PCR reads. The table lists almost 35,000 clones, less than 20% of them singletons. V lost 4 bases to trimming and J lost 5 bases, with 11 bases between them. Per the germline V gene, CDR1 is KGHSH and CDR2 is LQKENI. The CDR3 has 13 residues. This receptor was taken from a female donor with papillary thyroid cancer or a benign thyroid nodule (not recorded which). Some clones in this sample may be carry-over from other donors' samples. The V gene is TRBV18, the J gene TRBJ2-5, with no clear D. Sequenced: blood. CDR3 nucleotides: TGTGCCAGCTCACGGGGTATGTGGGAGACCCAGTACTTC. This gives the protein CASSRGMWETQYF. The variable domain in full, with the rest retrieved from reference TRBV18 and TRBJ2-5, is NAGVMQNPRHLVRRRGQEARLRCSPMKGHSHVYWYRQLPEEGLKFMVYLQKENIIDESGMPKERFSAEFPKEGPSILRIQQVVRGDSAAYFCASSRGMWETQYFGPGTRLLVL.